This T cell receptor beta chain was profiled in a study of T cell repertoires in cytomegalovirus infection (dated by TCRdb to the late 2010s). Study-wide context: Because public TCR beta signatures pointed to carriage of CMV infection together with the matching HLA type, the HLA type of each donor mattered for the analysis.

This clonotype was seen repeatedly, ten times or more. Its binding antigen is unknown. Within one base of it there is no much larger clone, and no base qualities were kept. Trimming at the junction amounts to 8 bases on V and 4 bases on J, and the germline ends lie 19 bases apart. From the cysteine up to the phenylalanine, the CDR3 has a length of 15 residues. This entry keeps only the CDR3 DNA: 45 bases, framed from base 1. The germline V gene (reference sequence) specifies MNHNY as CDR1 and SVGAGI as CDR2. General study outcomes and caveats: In both this cohort and an independent roughly 350-donor cohort, the cumulative frequency of public TCR beta family members distinguished carriers of CMV infection plus the relevant HLA type. The ex vivo response was dominated by HLA-C-restricted CMV-specific TCR beta clonotypes, which also provided the single most frequent clonotype in two of eight donors.

Reads for this sample came from an Illumina HiSeq 1500. In-frame beta chains were kept once TCRdb had trimmed the public reads at Q25 with fastp and called clones with MiXCR. Here each entry gathers all rows of one CDR3 protein and keeps the most common genes and DNA. The sample has about 140,000 distinct CDR3 sequences on record, roughly 6.5% of them singletons. The ten largest clones add up to about a sixth of the sample. Specimen: PBMCs. This chain joins TRBV6-6 to TRBJ2-3; the D call could be TRBD1 or TRBD2, with each sharing 5 bases. The sequence was obtained from a human donor in good health (CMV status not recorded). Some clones in this sample may be carry-over from other donors' samples. The bases are TGTGCCAGCTCTTCCACGAGAGGGGCGGCAGATACGCAGTATTTT. This is translated as CASSSTRGAADTQYF.